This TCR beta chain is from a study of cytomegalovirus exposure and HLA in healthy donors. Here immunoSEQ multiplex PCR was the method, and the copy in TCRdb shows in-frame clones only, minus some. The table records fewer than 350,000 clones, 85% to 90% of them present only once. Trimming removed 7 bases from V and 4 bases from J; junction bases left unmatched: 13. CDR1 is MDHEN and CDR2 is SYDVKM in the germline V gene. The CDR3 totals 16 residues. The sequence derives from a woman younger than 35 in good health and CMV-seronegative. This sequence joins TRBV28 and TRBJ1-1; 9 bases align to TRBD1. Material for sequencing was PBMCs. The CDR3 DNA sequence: TGTGCCAGCATCCTTCCTTTGGGACAGGGTGGCACTGAAGCTTTCTTT. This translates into CASILPLGQGGTEAFF. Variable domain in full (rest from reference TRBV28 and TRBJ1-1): DVKVTQSSRYLVKRTGEKVFLECVQDMDHENMFWYRQDPGLGLRLIYFSYDVKMKEKGDIPEGYSVSREKKERFSLILESASTNQTSMYLCASILPLGQGGTEAFFGQGTRLTVV.